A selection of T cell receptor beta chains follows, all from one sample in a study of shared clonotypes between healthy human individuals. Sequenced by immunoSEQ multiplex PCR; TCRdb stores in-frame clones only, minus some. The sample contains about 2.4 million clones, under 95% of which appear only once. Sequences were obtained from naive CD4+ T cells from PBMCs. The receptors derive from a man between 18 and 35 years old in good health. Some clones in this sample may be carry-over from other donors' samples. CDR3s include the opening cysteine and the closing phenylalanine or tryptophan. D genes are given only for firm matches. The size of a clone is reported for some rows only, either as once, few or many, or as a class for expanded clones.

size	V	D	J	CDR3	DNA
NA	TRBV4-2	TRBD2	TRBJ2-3	CASSPEGVREGLGDTQYF	TGTGCCAGCAGCCCCGAGGGGGTGCGGGAGGGCCTGGGAGATACGCAGTATTTT
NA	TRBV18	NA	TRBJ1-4	CASSPPAGEGEKLFF	TGTGCCAGCTCACCACCGGCAGGGGAAGGTGAAAAACTGTTTTTT
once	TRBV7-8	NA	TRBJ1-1	CASSLVGGEGTEAFF	TGTGCCAGCAGCTTAGTGGGGGGAGAGGGCACTGAAGCTTTCTTT
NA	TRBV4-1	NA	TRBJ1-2	CASSPPGTVPGYGYTF	TGCGCCAGCAGCCCCCCCGGTACGGTCCCAGGCTATGGCTACACCTTC
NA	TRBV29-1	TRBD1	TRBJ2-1	CSVQRDRGYNEQFF	TGCAGCGTTCAAAGGGACAGGGGATACAATGAGCAGTTCTTC
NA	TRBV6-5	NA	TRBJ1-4	CASSYSSVEKLFF	TGTGCCAGCAGTTACTCAAGCGTTGAAAAACTGTTTTTT
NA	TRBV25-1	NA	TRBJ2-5	CASSERVSSETQYF	TGTGCCAGCAGTGAAAGGGTCAGTTCGGAGACCCAGTACTTC
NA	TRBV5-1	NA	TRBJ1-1	CASSLGLSSGNTEAFF	TGCGCCAGCAGCTTGGGGCTTAGTTCAGGGAACACTGAAGCTTTCTTT
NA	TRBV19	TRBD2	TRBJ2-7	CASSRTSGSFYEQYF	TGTGCCAGTAGTAGGACTAGCGGGAGCTTCTACGAGCAGTACTTC
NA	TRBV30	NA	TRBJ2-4	CACAPGVEAKNIQYF	TGTGCCTGCGCCCCGGGAGTTGAGGCCAAAAACATTCAGTACTTC
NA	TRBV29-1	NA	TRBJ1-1	CSVELGGYTEAFF	TGCAGCGTTGAATTGGGAGGGTACACTGAAGCTTTCTTT
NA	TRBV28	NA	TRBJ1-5	CASITLGQKGNQPQHF	TGTGCCAGCATCACCCTCGGGCAAAAGGGCAATCAGCCCCAGCATTTT
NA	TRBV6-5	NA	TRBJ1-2	CASSLTGSNYGYTF	TGTGCCAGCAGTTTAACAGGATCCAACTATGGCTACACCTTC
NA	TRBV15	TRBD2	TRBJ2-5	CATSRLAGASETQYF	TGTGCCACCAGCAGACTAGCGGGAGCCTCCGAGACCCAGTACTTC
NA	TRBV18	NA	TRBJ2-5	CASSLPVGTQYF	TGTGCCAGCTCACTTCCGGTAGGGACCCAGTACTTC
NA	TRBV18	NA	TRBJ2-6	CASTGLSSSGANVLTF	TGTGCCAGTACAGGCCTGTCTAGTTCTGGGGCCAACGTCCTGACTTTC
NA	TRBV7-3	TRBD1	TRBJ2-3	CASSLQGTGGSTDTQYF	TGTGCCAGCAGCTTACAGGGGACAGGCGGTAGCACAGATACGCAGTATTTT
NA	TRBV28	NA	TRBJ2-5	CASSLPTYSGRETQYF	TGTGCCAGCAGTTTACCCACCTACTCGGGCCGAGAGACCCAGTACTTC
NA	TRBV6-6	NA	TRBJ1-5	CASSYSGRYSNQPQHF	TGTGCCAGCAGTTACTCGGGCAGGTATAGCAATCAGCCCCAGCATTTT
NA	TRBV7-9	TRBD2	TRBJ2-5	CASNPTSGLQETQYF	TGTGCCAGCAACCCGACTAGCGGACTCCAAGAGACCCAGTACTTC
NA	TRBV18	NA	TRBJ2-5	CASSPAGKGYQETQYF	TGTGCCAGCTCACCAGCAGGGAAGGGGTACCAAGAGACCCAGTACTTC
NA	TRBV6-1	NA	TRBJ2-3	CASSEPSTDTQYF	TGTGCCAGCAGCGAGCCTAGCACAGATACGCAGTATTTT
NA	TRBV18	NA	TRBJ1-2	CASSGSGTDFYGYTF	TGTGCCAGCTCGGGATCCGGGACGGACTTCTATGGCTACACCTTC
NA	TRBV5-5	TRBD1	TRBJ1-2	CASSLDRTGAHGYTF	TGTGCCAGCAGCTTGGATAGGACAGGGGCGCATGGCTACACCTTC
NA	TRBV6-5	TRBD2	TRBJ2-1	CASSSPGLAGARQFF	TGTGCCAGCAGCTCCCCGGGACTAGCGGGGGCCAGGCAGTTCTTC
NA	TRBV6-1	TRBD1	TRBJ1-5	CASRGQGLNQPQHF	TGTGCCAGCAGGGGACAGGGCCTCAATCAGCCCCAGCATTTT
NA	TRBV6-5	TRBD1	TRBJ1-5	CASSLGQDRVKPQHF	TGTGCCAGCAGTTTAGGACAGGACCGTGTAAAGCCCCAGCATTTT
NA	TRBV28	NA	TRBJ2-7	CASSLWGSSYEQYF	TGTGCCAGCAGTTTATGGGGTAGCTCCTACGAGCAGTACTTC
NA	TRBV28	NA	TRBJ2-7	CASTPGGFPYEQYF	TGTGCCAGCACCCCCGGGGGTTTCCCCTACGAGCAGTACTTC
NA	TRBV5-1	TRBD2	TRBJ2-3	CASSRRTSGRSTDTQYF	TGCGCCAGCAGCCGCCGGACTAGCGGGAGGAGCACAGATACGCAGTATTTT
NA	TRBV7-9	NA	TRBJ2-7	CASSLGAYEQYF	TGTGCCAGCAGCTTAGGAGCTTACGAGCAGTACTTC
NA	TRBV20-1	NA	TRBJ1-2	CSARGRDGYTF	TGCAGTGCTCGCGGGAGAGATGGCTACACCTTC
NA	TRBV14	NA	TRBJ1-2	CASSQRAVLFLDGYTF	TGTGCCAGCAGCCAAAGGGCGGTTTTATTCCTAGATGGCTACACCTTC
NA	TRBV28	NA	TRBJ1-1	CASSPLPAREVTEAFF	TGTGCCAGCAGTCCACTCCCGGCGAGGGAGGTCACTGAAGCTTTCTTT
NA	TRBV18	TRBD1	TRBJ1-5	CASSLTQGVGSQPQHF	TGTGCCAGCTCCCTGACCCAGGGGGTTGGTAGTCAGCCCCAGCATTTT
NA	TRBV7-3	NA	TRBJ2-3	CASSLDGPGPDTQYF	TGTGCCAGCAGCCTCGATGGCCCAGGTCCAGATACGCAGTATTTT
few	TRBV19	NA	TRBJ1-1	CASVGVTVAFF	TGTGCCAGTGTTGGGGTTACGGTAGCTTTCTTT
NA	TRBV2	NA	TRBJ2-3	CASRRLVEADTQYF	TGTGCCAGCAGGCGACTAGTCGAGGCAGATACGCAGTATTTT
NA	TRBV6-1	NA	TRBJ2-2	CASIPGVPTGELFF	TGTGCCAGCATTCCAGGAGTTCCTACCGGGGAGCTGTTTTTT
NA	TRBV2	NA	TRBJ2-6	CASSEGRGYGANVLTF	TGTGCCAGCAGTGAAGGTCGGGGTTATGGGGCCAACGTCCTGACTTTC
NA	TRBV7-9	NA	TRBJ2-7	CASSLELTGSEQYF	TGTGCCAGCAGCTTAGAACTTACGGGCTCCGAGCAGTACTTC
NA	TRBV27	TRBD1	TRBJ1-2	CASSPGQFSANYGYTF	TGTGCCAGCAGTCCGGGACAGTTCTCCGCTAACTATGGCTACACCTTC
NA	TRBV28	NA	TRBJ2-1	CASHSFRYEQFF	TGTGCCAGCCACAGTTTTCGGTATGAGCAGTTCTTC
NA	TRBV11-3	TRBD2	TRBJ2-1	CASSFSSLGLENNEQFF	TGTGCCAGCAGCTTCTCGAGTTTGGGACTAGAGAACAATGAGCAGTTCTTC
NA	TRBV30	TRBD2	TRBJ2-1	CAWRKAGGTNEQFF	TGTGCCTGGAGAAAAGCGGGAGGGACCAATGAGCAGTTCTTC
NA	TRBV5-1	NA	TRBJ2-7	CASSPNREAQDEQYF	TGCGCCAGCAGCCCAAACCGCGAGGCGCAAGACGAGCAGTACTTC
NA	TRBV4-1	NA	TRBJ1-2	CASSQPPGGRGYTF	TGCGCCAGCAGCCAACCCCCCGGGGGACGTGGCTACACCTTC
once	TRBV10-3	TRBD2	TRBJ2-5	CAISESAGTSGQETQYF	TGTGCCATCAGTGAGTCCGCCGGGACTAGCGGCCAAGAGACCCAGTACTTC
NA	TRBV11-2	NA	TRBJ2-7	CASSSGGLLAGYEQYF	TGTGCCAGCAGCTCCGGAGGACTACTGGCGGGATACGAGCAGTACTTC
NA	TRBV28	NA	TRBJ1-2	CASTPPGQLGRYGYTF	TGTGCCAGCACCCCACCGGGGCAGTTGGGTCGGTATGGCTACACCTTC
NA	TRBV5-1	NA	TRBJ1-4	CASSAGTRHEKLFF	TGCGCCAGCAGCGCCGGGACACGCCATGAAAAACTGTTTTTT
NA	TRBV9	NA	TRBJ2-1	CASSASGSSYNEQFF	TGTGCCAGCAGCGCAAGCGGAAGCTCCTACAATGAGCAGTTCTTC
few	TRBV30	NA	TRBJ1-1	CAWSVGGETFF	TGTGCCTGGAGTGTAGGGGGGGAGACTTTCTTT
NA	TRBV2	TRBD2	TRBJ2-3	CASRTGTSGYTDTQYF	TGTGCCAGCAGAACCGGGACTAGCGGTTACACAGATACGCAGTATTTT
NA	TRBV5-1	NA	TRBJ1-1	CASSRRDRTEAFF	TGCGCCAGCAGCCGGAGGGATCGCACTGAAGCTTTCTTT